This T cell receptor beta chain was retrieved from a study of T cell responses to AZD1222 COVID-19 vaccine. Study outcomes and limitations: The donor group comprised mostly white British people and more females; the analysis possibly underestimated clonal diversity. Baseline seropositives among AZD1222 recipients totaled only 6 or 7.

About this clone: Its antigen is unidentified.

Pooling was applied to second doses at about 4 or about 12 weeks. Profiled with immunoSEQ multiplex PCR; TCRdb holds only in-frame clones, not every one. The table has some 180,000 clones, more than 85% seen once. The source is an adult who received the AZD1222 COVID-19 vaccine. Sequenced material: peripheral blood, taken 28 days after the second AZD1222 dose.

The CDR3 DNA sequence: TGTGCCAGTAGTATTGTCCTTGATAGCAATCAGCCCCAGCATTTT. Amino acid sequence: CASSIVLDSNQPQHF. J is TRBJ1-5 and V is TRBV19; the D is unclear. The CDR3 length is 15 residues. CDR1 LNHDA and CDR2 SQIVND come from the germline V gene (reference sequence). V lost 3 bases and J 0 bases, leaving 9 bases between the germline ends. The entire variable domain, with the rest obtained from reference TRBV19 and TRBJ1-5, is as follows: DGGITQSPKYLFRKEGQNVTLSCEQNLNHDAMYWYRQDPGQGLRLIYYSQIVNDFQKGDIAEGYSVSREKKESFPLTVTSAQKNPTAFYLCASSIVLDSNQPQHFGDGTRLSIL.